A single sample is the source of the 9 T cell receptor beta chains below, sequenced in a study of CXCR3-negative and CXCR3-positive naive CD8 T cells. What these receptors recognize is not known. Libraries were UMI-labeled 5' RACE TRB cDNA. TCRdb re-called the 5' RACE reads; every CDR3 protein appears as one record, without DNA. Its table records about 70,000 distinct CDR3 sequences. Notes on the study in general: In CXCR3-positive naive cells, the TRB CDR3s were more hydrophobic than in CXCR3-negative naive cells.

Sequenced material: naive CXCR3+ CD8+ T cells from blood. The subset: CD45RO-CCR7+CD27+CD95- naive CD8+ T cells expressing CXCR3 (TNR3+). These receptor sequences come from a human donor in good health. Some clones in this sample may be carry-over from other donors' samples.

The rearrangement uses TRBV6-5 and TRBJ2-4. This CDR3 comprises 13 residues. CDR1 and CDR2 from the germline V gene are MNHEY and SVGAGI. The chain's CDR3 is CASSYDRENIQYF.

V is TRBV29-1 and J is TRBJ2-1; the TRBD2 assignment by TCRdb is unverifiable without DNA. CDR3 length: 13 residues. Germline CDR1 and CDR2: SQVTM and ANQGSEA. The CDR3 sequence is CSVLAGGVNEQFF.

CDR3 loop: CASNRGMNTEAFF. The rearrangement links TRBV2 to TRBJ1-1; the TCRdb call, TRBD1, lacks DNA for checking. The germline V gene has CDR1 SNHLY and CDR2 FYNNEI. The CDR3 runs to 13 residues.

The J gene is TRBJ1-2, the V gene TRBV7-9. This CDR3 comprises 13 residues. Germline CDR1 reads SEHNR; CDR2 reads FQNEAQ (reference sequence). Here the CDR3 reads CASSLMTAYGYTF. Combining the CDR3 with reference TRBV7-9 and TRBJ1-2 gives the whole variable domain DTGVSQNPRHKITKRGQNVTFRCDPISEHNRLYWYRQTLGQGPEFLTYFQNEAQLEKSRLLSDRFSAERPKGSFSTLEIQRTEQGDSAMYLCASSLMTAYGYTFGSGTRLTVV.

The chain has TRBV20-1 and TRBJ1-4; TCRdb names TRBD1, which stays unverified in the absence of DNA. The germline gives CDR1 DFQATT, CDR2 SNEGSKA (reference sequence). The CDR3 has 20 amino acids. The CDR3 loop is CSARSNLIPQGRVANEKLFF.

V usage is TRBV6-6 and J usage is TRBJ2-5; the TRBD2 assignment by TCRdb is unverifiable without DNA. The CDR3 totals 14 residues. Germline loops: CDR1 MNHNY, CDR2 SVGAGI (reference sequence). This chain's CDR3 is CASTEGTGIETQYF.

The chain is built from TRBV21-1 and TRBJ2-7. TRBV21-1 is a pseudogene. This CDR3 has 15 amino acids. The CDR3: CASSKVGDFSYEQYF.

The gene calls are TRBV29-1 and TRBJ2-1; lacking DNA, the TRBD2 call made by TCRdb goes unchecked. In germline, CDR1 is SQVTM, CDR2 ANQGSEA. The CDR3 length is 16 residues. CDR3 sequence: CSVDGPSGGASNEQFF.

The chain employs TRBV7-6 and TRBJ1-2; TCRdb returns TRBD1, unconfirmable since there is no DNA. Germline V lookup: CDR1 SGHVS, CDR2 FNYEAQ. The CDR3 sequence is 15 residues long. CDR3 sequence reads: CASSSNPGQNYGYTF. The variable domain in full, completed from reference TRBV7-6 and TRBJ1-2, reads GAGVSQSPRYKVTKRGQDVALRCDPISGHVSLYWYRQALGQGPEFLTYFNYEAQQDKSGLPNDRFSAERPEGSISTLTIQRTEQRDSAMYRCASSSNPGQNYGYTFGSGTRLTVV.